These 2 T cell receptor beta chains share one sample of origin, sequenced in a study of identical twins (dated by TCRdb to the mid-2010s). Libraries came from 5' RACE. The listed sequencing device is Illumina HiSeq 2000. Using fastp at Q25 and MiXCR, TCRdb reprocessed the public reads and kept productive beta chains. Identical CDR3 protein sequences are pooled into one entry, listed with their most common genes and DNA. This sample holds roughly 1.6 million distinct CDR3 sequences; less than 35% were observed only once. The ten largest clones represent around 0.3% of the sample. The sample consisted of cord blood. Receptors originate from a newborn girl in good health.

The genes are TRBV28 and TRBJ1-2, with no clear D. The V and J ends lost 4 bases and 4 bases respectively, with 19 bases between them. Per the germline V gene, CDR1 is MDHEN and CDR2 is SYDVKM. This CDR3 is 16 amino acids long. The CDR3 nucleotides are TGTGCCAGCAGTTCCTCCAGCCCGGAAGCGGCCTATGGCTACACCTTC. This sequence encodes CASSSSSPEAAYGYTF.

J is TRBJ2-5 and V is TRBV29-1, with 8 bases fitting TRBD1. The CDR3 has 13 amino acids. Trimming removed 5 bases from V and 11 bases from J; junction bases left unmatched: 13. The germline V gene has CDR1 SQVTM and CDR2 ANQGSEA. CDR3 sequence (DNA): TGCAGCGTTCGGACAGGGCTTTACAATGAGCAGTACTTC. Translated: CSVRTGLYNEQYF. Combining the CDR3 with reference TRBV29-1 and TRBJ2-5 gives the whole variable domain SAVISQKPSRDICQRGTSLTIQCQVDSQVTMMFWYRQQPGQSLTLIATANQGSEATYESGFVIDKFPISRPNLTFSTLTVSNMSPEDSSIYLCSVRTGLYNEQYFGPGTRLLVL.